Listed below are T cell receptor beta chains from one sample, sequenced in a study of beta chain features in type 1 diabetes. The data were produced by immunoSEQ multiplex PCR, yet TCRdb's version contains in-frame clones alone and is incomplete. The repertoire includes roughly 300,000 clones, about 13% of them detected once, and around 0.016% sits in the top ten. Sequenced sample: naive CD4+ T cells from blood. These receptor sequences come from a man aged 25-45 years with type 1 diabetes. Both conserved end residues are part of each CDR3. Each record gives: CDR3 length, clone size, D gene, J gene, V gene, CDR3 DNA, CDR3 protein. A D gene is named only where the DNA matches it firmly. Clone size, where shown, is once, few, many, or a class for clones that have expanded.

14,-,TRBD1,TRBJ2-5,TRBV29-1,TGCAGCGTCAGGGACAGTCTCACGGAAGAGACCCAGTACTTC,CSVRDSLTEETQYF
17,-,TRBD2,TRBJ2-1,TRBV14,TGTGCCAGCAGCCGCTCACCGGGACTAGCGGGGGACAATGAGCAGTTCTTC,CASSRSPGLAGDNEQFF
15,few,TRBD2,TRBJ2-4,TRBV2,TGTGCCAGCAGTGAGACTAGCGGGAGCTCTGGCATTCAGTACTTC,CASSETSGSSGIQYF
16,-,TRBD2,TRBJ2-7,TRBV5-1,TGCGCCAGCAGCTTGGGTCTAGCGGGGCCTGCCTACGAGCAGTACTTC,CASSLGLAGPAYEQYF
12,few,-,TRBJ1-5,TRBV2,TGTGCCAGCAGCGGGGGCAATCAGCCCCAGCATTTT,CASSGGNQPQHF
14,few,TRBD1,TRBJ2-7,TRBV7-2,TGTGCCAGCAGCCCGCGACAGGGGGCCTACGAGCAGTACTTC,CASSPRQGAYEQYF
21,few,TRBD1,TRBJ2-1,TRBV4-3,TGCGCCAGCAGCCAAGAGGGGCAGGGGGCTGGGAAACGGAGCTCCTACAATGAGCAGTTCTTC,CASSQEGQGAGKRSSYNEQFF
13,few,-,TRBJ1-1,TRBV7-9,TGTGCCAGCAGCCCACAGGCTAACACTGAAGCTTTCTTT,CASSPQANTEAFF
11,-,-,TRBJ1-2,TRBV7-3,TGTGCCAGCAGCCCCCGAAGCGGCTACACCTTC,CASSPRSGYTF
16,few,TRBD1,TRBJ2-1,TRBV19,TGTGCCAGTAGAGAGACCGGGACAGGGTCACTTGCTGAGCAGTTCTTC,CASRETGTGSLAEQFF
15,few,TRBD1,TRBJ2-7,TRBV6-5,TGTGCCAGCAGTTACCCAGGACAGGGGGCATGGGAGCAGTACTTC,CASSYPGQGAWEQYF
15,-,TRBD2,TRBJ2-1,TRBV7-3,TGTGCCAGCAGCCTAGGGCGGGAGGGTTACAATGAGCAGTTCTTC,CASSLGREGYNEQFF
14,-,-,TRBJ2-3,TRBV4-3,TGCGCCAGCAGCCAAGATTCCTTCACAGATACGCAGTATTTT,CASSQDSFTDTQYF
18,few,-,TRBJ2-5,TRBV30,TGTGCCTGGTCCTCTTCCTCGATAGCATCCCACCTGCAAGAGACCCAGTACTTC,CAWSSSSIASHLQETQYF
13,few,-,TRBJ2-1,TRBV7-9,TGTGCCAGCAGCCAAGACAAGAACAATGAGCAGTTCTTC,CASSQDKNNEQFF
14,few,TRBD1,TRBJ2-7,TRBV7-9,TGTGCCAGCAGCACCGGGACAGGGCCCCTGGAGCAGTACTTC,CASSTGTGPLEQYF
14,few,-,TRBJ2-5,TRBV7-2,TGTGCCAGCAGCTTAGGGGGCGTGGAAGAGACCCAGTACTTC,CASSLGGVEETQYF
15,-,TRBD1,TRBJ2-7,TRBV7-2,TGTGCCAGCAGCTTCACCGGGACAGCAGCCTACGAGCAGTACTTC,CASSFTGTAAYEQYF
15,-,TRBD1,TRBJ1-1,TRBV14,TGTGCCAGCAGCCTCTACAGGGGGCAGGTGACTGAAGCTTTCTTT,CASSLYRGQVTEAFF
16,-,TRBD2,TRBJ2-1,TRBV7-3,TGTGCCAGCAGCTCCTTAGCGGGAGTCGGCTACAATGAGCAGTTCTTC,CASSSLAGVGYNEQFF
14,-,-,TRBJ2-5,TRBV5-1,TGCGCCAGCAGCTTACAGGAGGGGCAAGAGACCCAGTACTTC,CASSLQEGQETQYF
14,few,-,TRBJ2-7,TRBV14,TGTGCCAGCAGCCAAGGTCCAGGGAACGCCGAGCAGTACTTC,CASSQGPGNAEQYF
16,-,TRBD2,TRBJ2-3,TRBV9,TGTGCCAGCAGCTCGGGACTAGCGGCTAGCACAGATACGCAGTATTTT,CASSSGLAASTDTQYF
13,-,-,TRBJ1-2,TRBV29-1,TGCAGCGTTGGCCGGCAGGGACTCTATGGCTACACCTTC,CSVGRQGLYGYTF
17,few,TRBD2,TRBJ2-1,TRBV4-2,TGTGCCAGCACCTCCGGTGTGGGGGGGAGCTCCTACAATGAGCAGTTCTTC,CASTSGVGGSSYNEQFF
17,few,-,TRBJ2-3,TRBV5-1,TGCGCCAGCAGCTTGACTTCTGGTGGGGGGAGCACAGATACGCAGTATTTT,CASSLTSGGGSTDTQYF
15,-,-,TRBJ1-5,TRBV16,TGTGCCAGCAGCCAATCGGCTCAGGCTAATCAGCCCCAGCATTTT,CASSQSAQANQPQHF
15,few,-,TRBJ2-3,TRBV9,TGTGCCAGCAGCGTAGCGGAGATTCCCCCAGATACGCAGTATTTT,CASSVAEIPPDTQYF
14,few,-,TRBJ2-1,TRBV29-1,TGCAGCGTTGAACCCGGGTACTCCTACAATGAGCAGTTCTTC,CSVEPGYSYNEQFF
16,-,-,TRBJ1-3,TRBV15,TGTGCCACCAGCAGAGATATGCGTTTCTCTGGAAACACCATATATTTT,CATSRDMRFSGNTIYF
15,few,-,TRBJ2-1,TRBV10-3,TGTGCCATCAGTGAGTCGGTTGGAGAAAACAATGAGCAGTTCTTC,CAISESVGENNEQFF
15,-,TRBD2,TRBJ2-7,TRBV19,TGTGCCAGTAGTATTCGCCCGGGAGGGAGCTACGAGCAGTACTTC,CASSIRPGGSYEQYF
16,-,TRBD2,TRBJ2-2,TRBV4-2,TGTGCCAGCAGCCAAGGGACTAGCCGGGCCACCGGGGAGCTGTTTTTT,CASSQGTSRATGELFF
12,few,-,TRBJ2-3,TRBV10-3,TGTGCCATCATGACAGGCACAGATACGCAGTATTTT,CAIMTGTDTQYF
14,-,-,TRBJ2-1,TRBV7-9,TGTGCCAGCAGCTTAACCTGGGAGGACAATGAGCAGTTCTTC,CASSLTWEDNEQFF
19,-,TRBD2,TRBJ2-3,TRBV4-3,TGCGCCAGCAGCCAAGATAAGATTAGCGGGATTAAGTGGGCAGATACGCAGTATTTT,CASSQDKISGIKWADTQYF
17,few,TRBD1,TRBJ2-7,TRBV4-3,TGCGCCAGCAGCCAAGATTACCGGACAGGGTCTCCCTACGAGCAGTACTTC,CASSQDYRTGSPYEQYF
17,few,TRBD2,TRBJ2-3,TRBV18,TGTGCCAGCTCACCGACTCTAGCGGAAGTTCCCACAGATACGCAGTATTTT,CASSPTLAEVPTDTQYF
18,-,TRBD1,TRBJ2-3,TRBV4-3,TGCGCCAGCAGCCAAGCAAGTTATGGACAGGGGGTTCCAGATACGCAGTATTTT,CASSQASYGQGVPDTQYF
19,-,TRBD1,TRBJ2-7,TRBV4-2,TGTGCCAGCAGCCAAGATGGGGACCTGGGACAGGATAGCTCCTACGAGCAGTACTTC,CASSQDGDLGQDSSYEQYF
13,-,TRBD1,TRBJ1-1,TRBV9,TGTGCCAGCAGCAGACAGGGGCTGGGTGAAGCTTTCTTT,CASSRQGLGEAFF
14,-,-,TRBJ1-5,TRBV28,TGTGCCAGCGGCGGTGGGGGGGCGAATCAGCCCCAGCATTTT,CASGGGGANQPQHF
14,-,-,TRBJ1-2,TRBV5-1,TGCGCCAGCAGCCCTTTGCCGGGGGACTATGGCTACACCTTC,CASSPLPGDYGYTF
13,few,TRBD1,TRBJ2-5,TRBV23-1,TGCGCCAGCGTACAGGGGCGTAGGGAGACCCAGTACTTC,CASVQGRRETQYF